Following are 22 T cell receptor beta chains from one sample sequenced in a study of graft-versus-host responses after intestinal transplantation. Clones were read by immunoSEQ multiplex PCR, and TCRdb kept only the in-frame ones, dropping some. The table shows some 14,000 clones, with over 75% occurring only once. The sequences come from bone marrow, collected approximately 130 days after intestinal transplantation. The receptors were gathered from a human patient who received an intestinal transplant, so some T cells may come from the graft donor.

The rearrangement links TRBV7-8 to TRBJ2-5; 7 positions match TRBD2. Germline values: CDR1 SGHVS, CDR2 FQNEAQ. The CDR3 is made up of 15 amino acids. V lost 2 bases, J lost 4 bases, and 7 bases stayed unmatched. The CDR3 DNA sequence: TGTGCCAGCAGCTTAAGGGCAGGGAGGGGAGAGACCCAGTACTTC. The encoded protein is CASSLRAGRGETQYF.

The chain carries TRBV27 and TRBJ2-2; 7 bases are shared with TRBD1. Germline V gene sequence: CDR1 MNHEY, CDR2 SMNVEV (reference sequence). The CDR3 covers 15 residues. With 7 bases clipped from V and 3 bases from J, the junction kept 8 bases outside the gene matches. The CDR3 region has the DNA TGTGCCAGCACCGACCGGGACAGATACACCGGGGAGCTGTTTTTT. As protein: CASTDRDRYTGELFF.

This clone was found once. The chain is built from TRBV10-3 and TRBJ2-3, with D maybe TRBD1 (6 bases). Germline assignment: CDR1 ENHRY and CDR2 SYGVKD. V gave up 6 bases and J gave up 0 bases, with 16 bases separating them. This CDR3 contains 16 residues. This CDR3 is CAIRAFDQGSTDTQYF. The DNA for the CDR3 is TGTGCCATCAGGGCCTTTGATCAGGGGAGCACAGATACGCAGTATTTT.

The chain couples TRBV28 to TRBJ2-3; D tentatively reads TRBD1 or TRBD2 (5 bases each). The V gene lost 2 bases and the J gene lost 2 bases, with 14 bases spanning the gap. This CDR3 has 16 residues. Germline V gives CDR1 MDHEN, CDR2 SYDVKM. CDR3 in DNA: TGTGCCAGCAGTTTAAGATCATGGGGGAACACAGATACGCAGTATTTT. It translates to CASSLRSWGNTDTQYF.

This chain joins TRBV27 and TRBJ2-7, with 8 bases aligning to TRBD2. CDR3 length: 19 amino acids. Germline V gene data show CDR1 as MNHEY and CDR2 as SMNVEV (reference sequence). V gave up 4 bases and J gave up 0 bases; unmatched junction bases: 17. CDR3 in DNA: TGTGCCAGCAGTTCACCCGGGAAGCCCATAGCGGGAAGCTCCTACGAGCAGTACTTC. As protein: CASSSPGKPIAGSSYEQYF.

CDR3 residues: CASSQTGYLQETQYF. Written as DNA, the CDR3 is TGTGCCAGCAGCCAGACAGGGTACCTCCAAGAGACCCAGTACTTC. The chain has TRBV6-5 and TRBJ2-5; 7 nucleotides align to TRBD1. V lost 6 bases to trimming and J lost 1 base; unmatched junction nucleotides: 8. The germline CDR1 and CDR2 sequences are MNHEY and SVGAGI. This CDR3 is 15 amino acids long.

The chain uses TRBV6-5 and TRBJ2-5, with 9 positions matching TRBD2. CDR1 and CDR2 (germline): MNHEY, SVGAGI. Trimming at V came to 3 bases and at J to 3 bases, leaving 8 bases not matched to a gene. The CDR3 contains 16 residues. The CDR3 DNA follows: TGTGCCAGCAGTTATTATAGCGGGAGAGGGGAAGAGACCCAGTACTTC. This translates into CASSYYSGRGEETQYF.

The V and J genes are TRBV29-1 and TRBJ2-1; a possible D gene is TRBD2 (6 bases). Trimming stripped 5 bases from V and 8 bases from J, with 34 bases between. CDR3 length equals 19 residues. Germline CDR1 is SQVTM and CDR2 is ANQGSEA. The CDR3 coding sequence is TGCAGCGTTCTAGACCCCCTTTTAACCGGGACTCAAGTTTACGATGAGCAGTTCTTC. It is translated as CSVLDPLLTGTQVYDEQFF.

J is TRBJ1-1 and V is TRBV19; 9 bases fit TRBD1. V lost 8 bases and J lost 1; bases outside the gene matches: 2. Germline CDR1 and CDR2: LNHDA and SQIVND (reference sequence). The CDR3 is 13 residues long. The CDR3 region is CASRGQGNTEAFF. CDR3 DNA sequence: TGTGCCAGTCGGGGACAGGGGAACACTGAAGCTTTCTTT.

V and J are TRBV6-1 and TRBJ2-3, with unresolved D. Per germline, CDR1 MNHNS and CDR2 SASEGT. This CDR3 comprises 15 residues. Trimming took 2 bases from V and 1 from J, leaving 10 bases between them. The CDR3 nucleotides are TGTGCCAGCAGTGAACGAGCTCTCGGCACAGATACGCAGTATTTT. Translating gives CASSERALGTDTQYF.

The genes are TRBV27 and TRBJ2-1, with D possibly TRBD2 on 5 matching bases. The CDR3 length is 15 residues. Germline V gene data show CDR1 as MNHEY and CDR2 as SMNVEV (reference sequence). Trimming cost V 7 bases and J 8 bases, with 21 bases left between them. Here the CDR3 reads CASTPPPGNPDEQFF. The CDR3 DNA sequence: TGTGCCAGCACCCCACCCCCGGGGAACCCAGATGAGCAGTTCTTC.

The V gene is TRBV28, the J gene TRBJ2-7; D gene ambiguous. This CDR3 has 11 amino acids. The germline CDR1 and CDR2 sequences are MDHEN and SYDVKM. Between the trimmed V and J ends, which lost 6 bases and 7 bases, there was a span of 10 bases. The CDR3 DNA reads TGTGCCAGCAGCCAGGTCCAGGAGCAGTACTTC. Encoded protein: CASSQVQEQYF.

A word on this clone: The CDR3 does not end in the conserved phenylalanine or tryptophan, so this is likely a read error. The DNA is left out, because the CDR3 cannot be placed on it with certainty; the CDR3 is given as TCRdb lists it. The chain is built from TRBV7-4 and TRBJ2-3; the D segment call TRBD1 is taken from the table without a DNA check. The CDR3 sequence runs 8 residues, both termini included. Germline CDR1 SGHVT, CDR2 SQSDAQ. The CDR3: CASSSLGD.

The chain recombines TRBV7-3 with TRBJ2-3; unclear D gene. V was trimmed by 1 base and J by 6 bases, leaving 14 bases between them. The V gene's germline CDR1 is SGHTA and CDR2 FQGTGA. CDR3 length: 15 amino acids. DNA for the CDR3: TGTGCCAGCAGCTTAAACTCCCTCCCCACTGATACGCAGTATTTT. Protein product: CASSLNSLPTDTQYF.

This sequence joins TRBV4-1 and TRBJ2-7; 8 bases fit TRBD1. The V gene's germline CDR1 is MGHRA and CDR2 YSYEKL. The CDR3 has 16 amino acids. J gave up 6 bases and V 4 bases, and 14 bases lay outside the gene matches. CDR3 in amino acids: CASSPDRDRSLLEQYF. CDR3 in DNA: TGCGCCAGCAGCCCCGACCGGGACAGGTCCCTCCTCGAGCAGTACTTC.

This rearrangement joins TRBV18 to TRBJ1-1, with 7 bases fitting TRBD1. Germline V gene sequence: CDR1 KGHSH, CDR2 LQKENI. This CDR3 is 15 amino acids long. The V and J ends lost 3 bases and 1 base, in that order; junction bases with no gene match: 5. CDR3 sequence reads: CASSPTQGQNTEAFF. CDR3 nucleotide sequence: TGTGCCAGCTCACCCACACAGGGGCAGAACACTGAAGCTTTCTTT.

The rearrangement joins TRBV30 to TRBJ2-1, with D possibly matching TRBD2 (5 bases). The CDR3 consists of 12 residues. V was shortened by 2 bases and J by 7 bases, with 9 bases between the two germline ends. Germline V gene lookup returns CDR1 GTSNPN and CDR2 SVGIG (reference sequence). This chain's CDR3 is CAWSYRGNEQFF. The DNA for the CDR3 is TGTGCCTGGAGTTATCGGGGAAATGAGCAGTTCTTC.

The sample holds one count of this clone. V gene TRBV7-8 combines with J gene TRBJ1-1; 7 nucleotides agree with TRBD1. Trimming removed 3 bases from V and 0 bases from J; junction bases left unmatched: 10. This CDR3 has 17 residues. Germline CDR1 SGHVS, CDR2 FQNEAQ. As DNA, the CDR3 is TGTGCCAGCAGCTTTAAAAACAAAGGACAGGTGAACACTGAAGCTTTCTTT. Translating it yields CASSFKNKGQVNTEAFF. Using reference TRBV7-8 and TRBJ1-1 for the parts outside the CDR3, the full variable domain is GAGVSQSPRYKVAKRGQDVALRCDPISGHVSLFWYQQALGQGPEFLTYFQNEAQLDKSGLPSDRFFAERPEGSVSTLKIQRTQQEDSAVYLCASSFKNKGQVNTEAFFGQGTRLTVV.

In its sample, this clone was seen once. This rearrangement joins TRBV18 to TRBJ2-7, with D possibly being TRBD2 (7 bases). V gave up 1 base and J gave up 0 bases, with 16 bases separating them. The CDR3 has 17 amino acids. CDR1 is KGHSH and CDR2 is LQKENI in the germline V gene. CDR3 sequence: CASSPRRGGPSSYEQYF. The CDR3 DNA reads TGTGCCAGCTCACCACGGCGCGGGGGCCCCAGCTCCTACGAGCAGTACTTC.

The chain's CDR3 is CASSQGGSDSYEQYF. DNA for the CDR3: TGTGCCAGCAGCCAAGGGGGGTCGGACTCCTACGAGCAGTACTTC. This sequence joins TRBV4-2 and TRBJ2-7, with D perhaps being TRBD1 or TRBD2 (5 bases each). Germline V gene sequence: CDR1 LGHNA, CDR2 YNFKEQ. The germline V and J ends were trimmed by 1 base and 0 bases, with 10 bases remaining between them. This CDR3 region has 15 residues.

The chain recombines TRBV30 with TRBJ2-1; D is ambiguous. The CDR3 is 11 amino acids. CDR1 and CDR2 (germline): GTSNPN, SVGIG (reference sequence). V was clipped by 1 base and J by 9 bases, with 7 bases between them. CDR3 DNA: TGTGCCTGGAGTGAGTCGGCTGAGCAGTTCTTC. Translating gives CAWSESAEQFF.

The chain has TRBV6-6 and TRBJ2-3, with 10 positions matching TRBD2. Trimming at V came to 2 bases and at J to 4 bases, leaving 3 bases not matched to a gene. CDR1 and CDR2 (germline): MNHNY, SVGAGI (reference sequence). CDR3 size: 15 residues. As DNA, the CDR3 is TGTGCCAGCAGTTACCGGCTAGCGGGAGCAGATACGCAGTATTTT. Protein sequence: CASSYRLAGADTQYF.